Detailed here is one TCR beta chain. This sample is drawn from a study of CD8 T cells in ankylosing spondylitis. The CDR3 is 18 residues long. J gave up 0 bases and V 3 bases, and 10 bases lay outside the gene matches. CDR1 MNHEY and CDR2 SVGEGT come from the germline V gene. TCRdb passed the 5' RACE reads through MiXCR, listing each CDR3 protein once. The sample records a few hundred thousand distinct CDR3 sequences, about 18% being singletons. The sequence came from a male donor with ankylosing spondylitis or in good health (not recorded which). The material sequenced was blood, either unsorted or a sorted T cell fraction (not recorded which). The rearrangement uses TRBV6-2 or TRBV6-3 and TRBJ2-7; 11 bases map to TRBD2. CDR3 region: CASSYLLGLAEYSYEQYF. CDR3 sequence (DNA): TGTGCCAGCAGTTATCTCTTGGGACTAGCGGAGTACTCCTACGAGCAGTACTTC.